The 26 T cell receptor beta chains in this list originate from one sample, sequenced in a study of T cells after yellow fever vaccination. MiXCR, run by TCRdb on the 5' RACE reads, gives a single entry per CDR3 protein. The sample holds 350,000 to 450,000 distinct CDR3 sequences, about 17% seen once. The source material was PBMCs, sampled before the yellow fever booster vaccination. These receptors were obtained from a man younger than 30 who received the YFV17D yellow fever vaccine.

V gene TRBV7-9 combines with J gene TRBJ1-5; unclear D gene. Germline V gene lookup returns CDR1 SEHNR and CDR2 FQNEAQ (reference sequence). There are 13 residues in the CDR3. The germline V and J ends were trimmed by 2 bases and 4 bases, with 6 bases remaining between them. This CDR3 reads CASSLRENQPQHF. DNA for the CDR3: TGTGCCAGCAGCTTACGCGAGAATCAGCCCCAGCATTTT.

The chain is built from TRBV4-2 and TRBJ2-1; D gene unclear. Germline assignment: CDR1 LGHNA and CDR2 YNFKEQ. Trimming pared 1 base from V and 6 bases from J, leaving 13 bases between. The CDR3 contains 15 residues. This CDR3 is CASSQASSTPNEQFF. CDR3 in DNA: TGTGCCAGCAGCCAAGCATCCTCGACCCCCAATGAGCAGTTCTTC.

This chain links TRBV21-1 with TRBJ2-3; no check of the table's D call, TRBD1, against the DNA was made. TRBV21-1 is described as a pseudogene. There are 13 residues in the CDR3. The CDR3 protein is CASRARLTDTQYF. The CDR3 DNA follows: TGTGCCAGCCGGGCCAGGTTGACAGATACGCAGTATTTT.

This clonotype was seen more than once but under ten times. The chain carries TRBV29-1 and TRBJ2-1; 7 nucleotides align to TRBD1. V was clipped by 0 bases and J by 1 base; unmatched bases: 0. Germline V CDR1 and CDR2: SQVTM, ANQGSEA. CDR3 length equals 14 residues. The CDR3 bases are TGCAGCGTTGAAGACAGGGGGTCCTACAATGAGCAGTTCTTC. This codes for CSVEDRGSYNEQFF.

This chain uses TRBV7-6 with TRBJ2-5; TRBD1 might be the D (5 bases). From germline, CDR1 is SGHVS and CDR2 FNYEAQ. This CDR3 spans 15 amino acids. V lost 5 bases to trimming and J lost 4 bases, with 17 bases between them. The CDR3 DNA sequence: TGTGCCAGCAGCCCAAGCCTTGACAGTGGAGAGACCCAGTACTTC. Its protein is CASSPSLDSGETQYF.

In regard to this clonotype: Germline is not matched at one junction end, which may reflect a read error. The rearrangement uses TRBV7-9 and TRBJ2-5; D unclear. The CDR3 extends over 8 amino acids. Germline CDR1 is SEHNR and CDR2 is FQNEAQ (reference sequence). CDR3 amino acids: CASSPQDF. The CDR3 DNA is TGTGCCAGCAGCCCCCAAGACTTC.

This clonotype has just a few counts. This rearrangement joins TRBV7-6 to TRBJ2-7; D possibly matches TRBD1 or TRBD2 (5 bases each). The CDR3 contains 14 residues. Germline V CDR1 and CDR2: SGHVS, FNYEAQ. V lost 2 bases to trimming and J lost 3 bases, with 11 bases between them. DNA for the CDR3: TGTGCCAGCAGCTTACAGGGACCTAACTACGAGCAGTACTTC. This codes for CASSLQGPNYEQYF.

CDR3 bases: TGTGCCAGCAGTTACTCGATAGTTCGGGGCTACACAGATACGCAGTATTTT. It yields the protein CASSYSIVRGYTDTQYF. This chain uses TRBV6-6 with TRBJ2-3, with D possibly called TRBD1 or TRBD2 (5 bases each). This CDR3 is 17 amino acids long. Trimming cost V 0 bases and J 2 bases, with 15 bases left between them. Germline loops: CDR1 MNHNY, CDR2 SVGAGI (reference sequence).

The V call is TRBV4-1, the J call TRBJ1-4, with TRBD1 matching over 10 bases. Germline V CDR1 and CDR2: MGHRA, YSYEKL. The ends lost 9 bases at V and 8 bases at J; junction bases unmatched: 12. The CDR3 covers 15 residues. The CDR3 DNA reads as TGCGCCAGTAAAACCACCGGGACAGGGGTAGAAAAACTGTTTTTT. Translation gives CASKTTGTGVEKLFF.

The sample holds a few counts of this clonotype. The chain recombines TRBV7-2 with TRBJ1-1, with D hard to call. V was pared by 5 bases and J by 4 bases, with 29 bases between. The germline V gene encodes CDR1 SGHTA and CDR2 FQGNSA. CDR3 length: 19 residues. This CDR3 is CASSVRLGSPAFLGTEAFF. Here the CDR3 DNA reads TGTGCCAGCAGCGTCCGTCTTGGAAGTCCCGCATTCCTTGGCACTGAAGCTTTCTTT.

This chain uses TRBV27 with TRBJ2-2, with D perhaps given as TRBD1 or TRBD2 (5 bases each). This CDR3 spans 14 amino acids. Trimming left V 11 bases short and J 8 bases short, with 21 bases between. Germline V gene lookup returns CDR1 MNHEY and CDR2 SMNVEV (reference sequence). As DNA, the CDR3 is TGTGCCTCCGCCGGGACCCGGTATTATGGGGAGCTGTTTTTT. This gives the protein CASAGTRYYGELFF.

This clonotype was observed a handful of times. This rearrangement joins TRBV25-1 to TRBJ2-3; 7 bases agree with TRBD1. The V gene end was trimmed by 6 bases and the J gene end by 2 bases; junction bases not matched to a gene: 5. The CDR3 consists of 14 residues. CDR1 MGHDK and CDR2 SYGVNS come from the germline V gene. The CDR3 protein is CASSQTGTTDTQYF. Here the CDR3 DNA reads TGTGCCAGCAGCCAGACAGGGACCACAGATACGCAGTATTTT.

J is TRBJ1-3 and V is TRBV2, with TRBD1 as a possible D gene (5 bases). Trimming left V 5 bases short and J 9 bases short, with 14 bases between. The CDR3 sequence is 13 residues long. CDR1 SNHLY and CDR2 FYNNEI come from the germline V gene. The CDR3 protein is CASSLSLGGTIYF. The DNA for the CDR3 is TGTGCCAGCAGTTTAAGCCTTGGGGGCACCATATATTTT.

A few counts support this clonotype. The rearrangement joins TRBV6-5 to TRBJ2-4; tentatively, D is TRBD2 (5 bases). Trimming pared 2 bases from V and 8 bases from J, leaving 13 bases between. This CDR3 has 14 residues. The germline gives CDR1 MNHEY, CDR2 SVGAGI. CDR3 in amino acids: CASSYGSKADIQYF. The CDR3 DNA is TGTGCCAGCAGTTACGGTTCTAAAGCGGACATTCAGTACTTC.

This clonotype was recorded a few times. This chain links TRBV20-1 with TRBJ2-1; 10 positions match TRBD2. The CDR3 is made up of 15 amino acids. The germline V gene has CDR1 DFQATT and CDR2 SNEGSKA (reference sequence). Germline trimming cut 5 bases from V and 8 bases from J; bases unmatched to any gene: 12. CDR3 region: CSASLGSGGRDEQFF. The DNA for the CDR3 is TGCAGTGCTTCCCTGGGTAGCGGGGGGCGGGATGAGCAGTTCTTC.

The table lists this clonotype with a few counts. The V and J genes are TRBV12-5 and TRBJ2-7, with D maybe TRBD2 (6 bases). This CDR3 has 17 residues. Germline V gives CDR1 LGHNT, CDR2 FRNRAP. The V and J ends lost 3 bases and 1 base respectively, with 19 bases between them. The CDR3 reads CASGFPPSAGISYEQYF. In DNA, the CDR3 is TGTGCTAGTGGTTTCCCCCCGTCGGCGGGGATTTCCTACGAGCAGTACTTC.

In nucleotides, the CDR3 is TGTGCCAGCAGCTTGGGGACAGGGGTTTTTAATGAGCAGTTCTTC. It codes for CASSLGTGVFNEQFF. V usage is TRBV5-4 and J usage is TRBJ2-1; 9 bases are a match to TRBD1. J was trimmed by 7 bases and V by 0 bases; bases with no gene match: 5. Germline V lookup: CDR1 SGHNT, CDR2 YYREEE (reference sequence). The CDR3 extends over 15 amino acids.

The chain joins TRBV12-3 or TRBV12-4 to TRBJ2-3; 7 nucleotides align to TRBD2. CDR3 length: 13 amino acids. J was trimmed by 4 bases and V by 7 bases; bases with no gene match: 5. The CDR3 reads CASTTGGPDTQYF. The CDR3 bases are TGTGCCAGCACCACGGGGGGACCAGATACGCAGTATTTT.

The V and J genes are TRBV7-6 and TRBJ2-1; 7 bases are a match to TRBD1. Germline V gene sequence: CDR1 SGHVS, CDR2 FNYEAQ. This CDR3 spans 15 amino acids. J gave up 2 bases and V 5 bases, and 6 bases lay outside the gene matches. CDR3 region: CASSLTGNAYNEQFF. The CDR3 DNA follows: TGTGCCAGCAGCCTGACAGGGAACGCCTACAATGAGCAGTTCTTC.

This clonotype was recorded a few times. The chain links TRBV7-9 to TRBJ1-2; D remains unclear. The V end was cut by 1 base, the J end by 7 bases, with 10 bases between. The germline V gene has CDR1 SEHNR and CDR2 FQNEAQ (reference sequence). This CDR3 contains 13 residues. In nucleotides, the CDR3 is TGTGCCAGCAGCTTAGAAGGTTTCTCTGGCTACACCTTC. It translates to CASSLEGFSGYTF.

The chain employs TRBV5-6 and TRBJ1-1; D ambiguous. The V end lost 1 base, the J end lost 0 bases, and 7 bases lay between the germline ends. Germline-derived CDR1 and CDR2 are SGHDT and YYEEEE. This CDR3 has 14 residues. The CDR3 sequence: CASSLRRVNTEAFF. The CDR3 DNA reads TGTGCCAGCAGCTTGCGCAGAGTGAACACTGAAGCTTTCTTT.

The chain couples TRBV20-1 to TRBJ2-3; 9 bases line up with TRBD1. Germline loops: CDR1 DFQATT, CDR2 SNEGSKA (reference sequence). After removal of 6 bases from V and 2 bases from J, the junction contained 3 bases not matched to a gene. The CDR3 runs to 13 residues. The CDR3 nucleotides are TGCAGTGCCGACAGGGGGGTCACAGATACGCAGTATTTT. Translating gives CSADRGVTDTQYF.

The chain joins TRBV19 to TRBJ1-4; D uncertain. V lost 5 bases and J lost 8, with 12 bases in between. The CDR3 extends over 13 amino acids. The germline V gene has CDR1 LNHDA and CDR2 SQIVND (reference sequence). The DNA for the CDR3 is TGTGCCAGTAGTGACCGGGCCGGGGAAAAACTGTTTTTT. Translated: CASSDRAGEKLFF.

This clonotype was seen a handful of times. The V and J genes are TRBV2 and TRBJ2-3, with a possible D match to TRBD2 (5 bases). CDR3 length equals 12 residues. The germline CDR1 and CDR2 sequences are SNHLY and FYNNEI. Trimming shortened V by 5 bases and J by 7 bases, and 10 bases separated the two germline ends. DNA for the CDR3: TGTGCCAGCAGTATCACGGACTATACGCAGTATTTT. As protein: CASSITDYTQYF.

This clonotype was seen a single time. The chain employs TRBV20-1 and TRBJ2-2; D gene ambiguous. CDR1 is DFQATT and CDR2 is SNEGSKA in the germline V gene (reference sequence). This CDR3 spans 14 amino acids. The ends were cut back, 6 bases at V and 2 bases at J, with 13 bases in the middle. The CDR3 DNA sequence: TGCAGTGCAACAAGGACGGAAAACACCGGGGAGCTGTTTTTT. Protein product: CSATRTENTGELFF.

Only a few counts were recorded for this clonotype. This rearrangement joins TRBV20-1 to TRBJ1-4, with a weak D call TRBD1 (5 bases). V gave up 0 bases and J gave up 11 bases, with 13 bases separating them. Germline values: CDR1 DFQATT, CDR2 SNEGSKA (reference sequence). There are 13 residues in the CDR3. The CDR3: CSAREYPGTKLFF. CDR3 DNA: TGCAGTGCTAGAGAATACCCCGGGACTAAACTGTTTTTT.